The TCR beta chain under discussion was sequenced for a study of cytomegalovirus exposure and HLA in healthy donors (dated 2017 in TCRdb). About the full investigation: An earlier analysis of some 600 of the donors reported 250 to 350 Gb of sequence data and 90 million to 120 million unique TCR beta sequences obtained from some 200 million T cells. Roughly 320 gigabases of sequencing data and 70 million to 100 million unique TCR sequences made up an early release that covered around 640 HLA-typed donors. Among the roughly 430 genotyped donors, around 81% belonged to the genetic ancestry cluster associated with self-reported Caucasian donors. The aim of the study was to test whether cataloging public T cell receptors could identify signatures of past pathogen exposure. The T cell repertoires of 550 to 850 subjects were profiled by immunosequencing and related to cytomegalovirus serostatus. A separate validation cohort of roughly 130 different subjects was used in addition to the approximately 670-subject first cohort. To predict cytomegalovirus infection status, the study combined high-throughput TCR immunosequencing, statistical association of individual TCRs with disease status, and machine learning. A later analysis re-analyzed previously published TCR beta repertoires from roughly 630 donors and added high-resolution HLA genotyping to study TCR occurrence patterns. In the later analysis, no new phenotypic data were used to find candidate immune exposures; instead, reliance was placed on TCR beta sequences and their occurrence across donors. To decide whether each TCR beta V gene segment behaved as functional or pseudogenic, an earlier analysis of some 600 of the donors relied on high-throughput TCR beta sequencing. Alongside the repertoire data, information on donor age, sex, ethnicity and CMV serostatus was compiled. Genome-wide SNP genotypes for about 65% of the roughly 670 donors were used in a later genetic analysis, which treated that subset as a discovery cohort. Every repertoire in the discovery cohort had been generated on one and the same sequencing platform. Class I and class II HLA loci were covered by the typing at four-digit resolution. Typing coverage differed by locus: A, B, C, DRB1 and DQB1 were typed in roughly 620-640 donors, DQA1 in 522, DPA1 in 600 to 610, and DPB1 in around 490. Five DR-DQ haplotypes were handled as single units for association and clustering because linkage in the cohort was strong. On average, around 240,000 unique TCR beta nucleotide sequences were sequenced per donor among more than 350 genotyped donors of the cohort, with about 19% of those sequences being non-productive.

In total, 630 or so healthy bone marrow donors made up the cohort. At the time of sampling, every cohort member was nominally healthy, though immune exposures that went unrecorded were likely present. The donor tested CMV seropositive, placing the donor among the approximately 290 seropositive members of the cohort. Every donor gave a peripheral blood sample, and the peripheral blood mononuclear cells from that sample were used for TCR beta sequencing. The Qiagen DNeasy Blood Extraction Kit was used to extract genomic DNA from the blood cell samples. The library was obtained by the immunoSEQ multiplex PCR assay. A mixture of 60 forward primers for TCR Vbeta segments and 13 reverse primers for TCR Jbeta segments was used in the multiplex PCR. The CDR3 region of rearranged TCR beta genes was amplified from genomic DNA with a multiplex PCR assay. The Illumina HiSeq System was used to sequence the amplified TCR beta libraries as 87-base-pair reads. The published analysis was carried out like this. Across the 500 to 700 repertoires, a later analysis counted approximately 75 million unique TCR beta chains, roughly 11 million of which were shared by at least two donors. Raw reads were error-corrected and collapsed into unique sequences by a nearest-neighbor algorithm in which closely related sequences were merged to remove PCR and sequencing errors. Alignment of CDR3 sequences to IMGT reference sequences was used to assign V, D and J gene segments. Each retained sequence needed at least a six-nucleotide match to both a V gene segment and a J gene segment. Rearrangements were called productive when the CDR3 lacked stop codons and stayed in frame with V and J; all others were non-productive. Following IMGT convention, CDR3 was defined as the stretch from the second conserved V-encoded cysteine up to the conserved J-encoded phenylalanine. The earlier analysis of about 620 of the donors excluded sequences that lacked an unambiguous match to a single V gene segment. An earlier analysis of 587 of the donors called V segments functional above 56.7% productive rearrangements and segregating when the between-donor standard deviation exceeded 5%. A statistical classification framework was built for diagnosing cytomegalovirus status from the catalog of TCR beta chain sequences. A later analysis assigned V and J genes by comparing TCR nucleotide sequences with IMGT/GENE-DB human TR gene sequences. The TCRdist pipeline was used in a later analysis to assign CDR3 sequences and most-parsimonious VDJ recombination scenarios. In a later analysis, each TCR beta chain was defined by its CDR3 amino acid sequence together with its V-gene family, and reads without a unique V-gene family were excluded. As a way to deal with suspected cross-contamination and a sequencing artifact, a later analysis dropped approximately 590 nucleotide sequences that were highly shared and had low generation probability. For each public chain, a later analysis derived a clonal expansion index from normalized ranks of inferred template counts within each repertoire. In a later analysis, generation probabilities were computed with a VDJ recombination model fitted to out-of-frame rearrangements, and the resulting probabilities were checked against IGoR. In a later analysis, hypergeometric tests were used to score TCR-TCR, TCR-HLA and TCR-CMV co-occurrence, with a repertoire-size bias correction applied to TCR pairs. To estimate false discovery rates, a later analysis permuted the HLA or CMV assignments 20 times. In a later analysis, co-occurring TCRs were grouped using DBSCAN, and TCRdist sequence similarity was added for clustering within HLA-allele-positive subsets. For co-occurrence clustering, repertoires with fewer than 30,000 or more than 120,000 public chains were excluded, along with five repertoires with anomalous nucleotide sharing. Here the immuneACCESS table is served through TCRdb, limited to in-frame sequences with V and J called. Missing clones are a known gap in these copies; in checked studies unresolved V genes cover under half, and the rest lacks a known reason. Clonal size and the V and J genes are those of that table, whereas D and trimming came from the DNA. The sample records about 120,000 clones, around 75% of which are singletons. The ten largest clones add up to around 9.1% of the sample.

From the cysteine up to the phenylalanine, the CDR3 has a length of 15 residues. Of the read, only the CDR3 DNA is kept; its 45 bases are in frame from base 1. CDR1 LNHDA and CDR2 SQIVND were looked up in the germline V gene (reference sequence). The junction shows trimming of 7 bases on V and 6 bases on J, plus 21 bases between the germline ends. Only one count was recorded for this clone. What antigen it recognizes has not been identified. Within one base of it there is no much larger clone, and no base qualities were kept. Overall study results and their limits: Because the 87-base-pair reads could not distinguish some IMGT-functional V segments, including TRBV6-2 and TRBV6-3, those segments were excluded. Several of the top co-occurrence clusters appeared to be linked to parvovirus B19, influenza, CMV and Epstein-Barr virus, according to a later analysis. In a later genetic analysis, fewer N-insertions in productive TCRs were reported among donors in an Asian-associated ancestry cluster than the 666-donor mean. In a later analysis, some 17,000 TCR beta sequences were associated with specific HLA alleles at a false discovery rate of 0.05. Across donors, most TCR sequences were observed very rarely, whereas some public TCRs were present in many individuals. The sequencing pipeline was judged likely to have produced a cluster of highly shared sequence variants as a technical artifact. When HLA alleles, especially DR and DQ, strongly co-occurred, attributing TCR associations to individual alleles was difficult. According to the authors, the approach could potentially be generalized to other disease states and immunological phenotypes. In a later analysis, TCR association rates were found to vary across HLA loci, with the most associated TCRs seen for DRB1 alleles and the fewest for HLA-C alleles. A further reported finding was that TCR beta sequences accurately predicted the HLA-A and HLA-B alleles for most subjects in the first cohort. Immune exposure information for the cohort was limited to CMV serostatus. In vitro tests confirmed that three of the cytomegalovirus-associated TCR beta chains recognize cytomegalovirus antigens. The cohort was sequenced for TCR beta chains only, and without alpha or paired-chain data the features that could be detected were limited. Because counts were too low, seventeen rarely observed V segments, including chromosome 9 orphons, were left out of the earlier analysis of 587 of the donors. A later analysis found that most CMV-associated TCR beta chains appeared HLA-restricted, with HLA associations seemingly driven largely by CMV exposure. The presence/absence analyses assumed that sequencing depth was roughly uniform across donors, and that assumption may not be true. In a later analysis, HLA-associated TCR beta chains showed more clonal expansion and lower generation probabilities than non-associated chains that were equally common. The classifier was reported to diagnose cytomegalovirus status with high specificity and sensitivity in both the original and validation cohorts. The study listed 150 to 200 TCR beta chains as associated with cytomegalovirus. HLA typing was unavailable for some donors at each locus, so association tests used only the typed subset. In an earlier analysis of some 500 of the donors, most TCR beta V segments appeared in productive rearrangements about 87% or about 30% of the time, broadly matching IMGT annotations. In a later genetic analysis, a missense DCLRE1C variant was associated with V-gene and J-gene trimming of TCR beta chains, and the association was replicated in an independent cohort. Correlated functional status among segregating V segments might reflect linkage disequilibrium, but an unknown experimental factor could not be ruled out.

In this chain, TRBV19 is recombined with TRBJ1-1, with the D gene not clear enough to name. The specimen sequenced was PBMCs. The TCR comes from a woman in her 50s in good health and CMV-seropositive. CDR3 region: CASKEALGPVAEAFF. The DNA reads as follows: TGTGCCAGTAAAGAGGCCCTCGGCCCCGTCGCTGAAGCTTTCTTT. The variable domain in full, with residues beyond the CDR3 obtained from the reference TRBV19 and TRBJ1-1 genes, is DGGITQSPKYLFRKEGQNVTLSCEQNLNHDAMYWYRQDPGQGLRLIYYSQIVNDFQKGDIAEGYSVSREKKESFPLTVTSAQKNPTAFYLCASKEALGPVAEAFFGQGTRLTVV.